Shown below are 24 T cell receptor beta chains from a single sample sequenced in a study of T cell responses to AZD1222 COVID-19 vaccine (dated by TCRdb to the early 2020s). Library creation used the immunoSEQ multiplex PCR assay. This is the immuneACCESS table as TCRdb keeps it, with only in-frame sequences that have V and J called. A part of the clones is gone; compared with another copy, unresolved V genes explain less than half, and the rest is unexplained. In this sample the table shows more than 100,000 clones, about 90% of which occur a single time. The ten most abundant clones make up about 8% of the sample. The sample's time point, from its label and the paper: about 28 days (+/-7) after the second vaccine dose. Material: peripheral blood, obtained 28 days after the second AZD1222 dose. These receptors were collected from an adult who received the AZD1222 COVID-19 vaccine.

The rearrangement uses TRBV5-1 and TRBJ1-2; D is perhaps TRBD1 (6 bases). V dropped 1 base and J dropped 8 bases, with 18 bases sitting between them. This CDR3 has 15 amino acids. The V gene's germline CDR1 is SGHRS and CDR2 YFSETQ. CDR3 in DNA: TGCGCCAGCAGCTTGCTTTCTTCCGTACAGGGCGGCTACACCTTC. Translated: CASSLLSSVQGGYTF.

The V gene is TRBV18, the J gene TRBJ2-4; D perhaps matches TRBD1 (5 bases). The CDR3 is 15 amino acids. Trimming removed 5 bases from V and 5 bases from J, with 16 bases in between. CDR1 and CDR2 (germline): KGHSH, LQKENI. CDR3 nucleotides: TGTGCCAGCTCATCTTGGGGCGACCCCCAAAACATTCAGTACTTC. Encoded protein: CASSSWGDPQNIQYF.

The rearrangement links TRBV11-2 to TRBJ2-5, with 8 bases fitting TRBD2. Germline CDR1 and CDR2: SGHAT and FQNNGV. There are 14 residues in the CDR3. Trimming at V came to 7 bases and at J to 1 base, leaving 5 bases not matched to a gene. Written as DNA, the CDR3 is TGTGCCAGCACCTATAGCGGGGCCCAAGAGACCCAGTACTTC. Amino acid sequence: CASTYSGAQETQYF.

This chain joins TRBV18 and TRBJ1-5, with D unclear. The CDR3 has 15 residues. Germline CDR1 reads KGHSH; CDR2 reads LQKENI. Between the trimmed V and J ends, which lost 3 bases and 3 bases, there was a span of 12 bases. The CDR3 DNA reads TGTGCCAGCTCACCCACAGTCACCCCCAATCAGCCCCAGCATTTT. Protein product: CASSPTVTPNQPQHF.

This clone was observed once. This chain joins TRBV7-9 and TRBJ2-1, with 11 bases identical to TRBD1. Trimming took 2 bases from V and 6 from J; bases not matched to a gene: 9. Germline V gives CDR1 SEHNR, CDR2 FQNEAQ (reference sequence). CDR3 length: 17 amino acids. The CDR3 region is CASSLPPGQGARNEQFF. DNA for the CDR3: TGTGCCAGCAGCTTACCCCCCGGACAGGGGGCTCGCAATGAGCAGTTCTTC.

This chain connects TRBV27 to TRBJ2-2; a weak D match, TRBD1 (8 bases). V dropped 8 bases and J dropped 5 bases, with 24 bases sitting between them. The CDR3 extends over 17 amino acids. Germline V gene lookup returns CDR1 MNHEY and CDR2 SMNVEV (reference sequence). The CDR3 here is CASLTMGGTGTTGELFF. For the CDR3, the DNA is TGTGCCAGCCTTACCATGGGGGGGACAGGTACTACCGGGGAGCTGTTTTTT.

The gene calls are TRBV6-5 and TRBJ1-3; no reliable D call. The CDR3 totals 15 residues. The V gene's germline CDR1 is MNHEY and CDR2 SVGAGI. V was cut by 6 bases and J by 0 bases, with 12 bases left in between. The chain's CDR3 is CASSPRRASGNTIYF. CDR3 coding DNA: TGTGCCAGCAGCCCCCGGCGGGCCTCTGGAAACACCATATATTTT.

The chain recombines TRBV27 with TRBJ1-6; D uncertain. This CDR3 is built from 14 residues. Trimming pared 5 bases from V and 3 bases from J, leaving 8 bases between. In germline, CDR1 is MNHEY, CDR2 SMNVEV (reference sequence). The CDR3 here is CASSTTYYNSPLHF. The CDR3 nucleotides read TGTGCCAGCAGTACAACTTACTATAATTCACCCCTCCACTTT.

A word on this clone: At one end, the junction sequence differs from germline, possibly due to a read error. This chain links TRBV18 with TRBJ1-6; TRBD1 might be the D (6 bases). Germline V gene data show CDR1 as KGHSH and CDR2 as LQKENI. The CDR3 extends over 15 amino acids. The CDR3 region is CASSSPAGTNSPLHF. In DNA, the CDR3 is TGTGCCAGCTCATCACCGGCCGGGACAAACTCACCCCTCCACTTT. The entire variable domain, with the rest obtained from reference TRBV18 and TRBJ1-6, is as follows: NAGVMQNPRHLVRRRGQEARLRCSPMKGHSHVYWYRQLPEEGLKFMVYLQKENIIDESGMPKERFSAEFPKEGPSILRIQQVVRGDSAAYFCASSSPAGTNSPLHFGNGTRLTVT.

The chain combines TRBV13 with TRBJ2-5, with a tentative D call TRBD1 (6 bases). The ends were cut back, 6 bases at V and 4 bases at J, with 21 bases in the middle. The CDR3 is 16 residues long. CDR1 and CDR2 from the germline V gene are PRHDT and FYEKMQ (reference sequence). CDR3 loop: CASSPTTGIRLETQYF. In DNA form, the CDR3 reads TGTGCCAGCAGTCCAACCACAGGGATCCGGTTAGAGACCCAGTACTTC.

The gene calls are TRBV27 and TRBJ2-7; D is uncertain. This CDR3 contains 13 residues. With 2 bases removed from V and 6 bases from J, the gap between germline ends came to 11 bases. Germline V gene data show CDR1 as MNHEY and CDR2 as SMNVEV (reference sequence). The CDR3 is CASSLLGLSEQYF. The DNA for the CDR3 is TGTGCCAGCAGTTTACTGGGTTTGAGCGAGCAGTACTTC.

The chain links TRBV18 to TRBJ1-5, with D uncertain. Germline V gene data show CDR1 as KGHSH and CDR2 as LQKENI. The CDR3 runs to 15 residues. V lost 1 base, J lost 0 bases, and 7 bases lay in between. DNA of the CDR3: TGTGCCAGCTCACCACAGGGCAATAGCAATCAGCCCCAGCATTTT. It yields the protein CASSPQGNSNQPQHF.

This clone was found once. V is TRBV5-1 and J is TRBJ1-2; D gene ambiguous. V dropped 2 bases and J dropped 4 bases, with 15 bases sitting between them. Germline CDR1 and CDR2: SGHRS and YFSETQ. This CDR3 comprises 15 residues. The CDR3 sequence: CASSLSPLMSYGYTF. CDR3 in DNA: TGCGCCAGCAGCTTATCACCCTTAATGTCCTATGGCTACACCTTC.

The chain recombines TRBV6-5 with TRBJ1-6; no firm D call. The CDR3 is 15 residues long. V lost 6 bases and J lost 10, with 19 bases in between. Germline loops: CDR1 MNHEY, CDR2 SVGAGI. The CDR3 reads CASSGRTERGSPLHF. Here the CDR3 DNA reads TGTGCCAGCAGCGGACGGACGGAGCGAGGGTCACCCCTCCACTTT.

The rearrangement links TRBV6-2 or TRBV6-3 to TRBJ1-1, with 12 bases identical to TRBD1. Trimming took 3 bases from V and 2 from J; bases not matched to a gene: 13. CDR1 and CDR2 (germline): MNHEY, SVGEGT. This CDR3 contains 19 residues. CDR3 nucleotide sequence: TGTGCCAGCAGTTATTCCTTCGAGGGACAGGGGGCGGCTAACACTGAAGCTTTCTTT. It encodes CASSYSFEGQGAANTEAFF.

This clone was seen only once. The chain carries TRBV5-1 and TRBJ2-1; 7 positions match TRBD2. The CDR3 is 15 amino acids. V lost 1 base, J lost 2 bases, and 3 bases stayed unmatched. CDR1 SGHRS and CDR2 YFSETQ come from the germline V gene. CDR3 coding DNA: TGCGCCAGCAGCTTGTCAGCGGGAACCTACAATGAGCAGTTCTTC. This codes for CASSLSAGTYNEQFF.

The chain has TRBV28 and TRBJ1-6, with 11 positions matching TRBD1. Germline V gives CDR1 MDHEN, CDR2 SYDVKM. This CDR3 contains 16 residues. The V gene end was trimmed by 5 bases and the J gene end by 5 bases; junction bases not matched to a gene: 5. CDR3 sequence reads: CASSAGTGGNNSPLHF. The CDR3 DNA reads as TGTGCCAGCAGTGCCGGGACAGGGGGAAATAATTCACCCCTCCACTTT.

This clone occurred a few times. The chain recombines TRBV27 with TRBJ2-3; D call uncertain. This CDR3 region has 15 residues. Germline CDR1 reads MNHEY; CDR2 reads SMNVEV (reference sequence). The V gene lost 4 bases and the J gene lost 3 bases, with 14 bases spanning the gap. DNA of the CDR3: TGTGCCAGCAGTTCCACACAAGGCGGTACAGATACGCAGTATTTT. Translation: CASSSTQGGTDTQYF.

The chain recombines TRBV9 with TRBJ2-3; 11 bases match TRBD2. This CDR3 region has 15 residues. The V and J ends lost 0 bases and 5 bases, in that order; junction bases with no gene match: 2. Germline V gene sequence: CDR1 SGDLS, CDR2 YYNGEE. Here the CDR3 DNA reads TGTGCCAGCAGCGTAGTGGGACTAGCGGTAGATACGCAGTATTTT. It translates to CASSVVGLAVDTQYF. Together with reference TRBV9 and TRBJ2-3, the CDR3 gives the full variable domain: DSGVTQTPKHLITATGQRVTLRCSPRSGDLSVYWYQQSLDQGLQFLIQYYNGEERAKGNILERFSAQQFPDLHSELNLSSLELGDSALYFCASSVVGLAVDTQYFGPGTRLTVL.

The table lists this clone with a count of one. The chain has TRBV4-1 and TRBJ2-7, with TRBD1 as a possible D gene (6 bases). The germline V gene encodes CDR1 MGHRA and CDR2 YSYEKL. The CDR3 consists of 14 residues. The V and J ends lost 4 bases and 2 bases respectively, with 12 bases between them. The CDR3 sequence is CASSPQTGTYEQYF. CDR3 DNA: TGCGCCAGCAGCCCCCAAACAGGGACCTACGAGCAGTACTTC.

The chain is built from TRBV27 and TRBJ1-6; D gene unclear. CDR3 length equals 18 residues. Looked up from germline, CDR1 is MNHEY and CDR2 is SMNVEV (reference sequence). The V end was cut by 3 bases, the J end by 0 bases, with 15 bases between. CDR3 nucleotides: TGTGCCAGCAGTTTCTCAGGACCGATGAGCTCCTATAATTCACCCCTCCACTTT. Its protein product is CASSFSGPMSSYNSPLHF.

The chain has TRBV3-1 (or the pseudogene TRBV3-2) and TRBJ1-2; possible D gene TRBD1, 6 bases. CDR1 and CDR2 from the germline V gene are LGHDT and YNNKEL (reference sequence). The CDR3 has 17 residues. Between the trimmed V and J ends, which lost 2 bases and 2 bases, there was a span of 18 bases. CDR3 coding DNA: TGTGCCAGCAGCCAATTTGGTAGGGGGAGCAGAAACTATGGCTACACCTTC. Amino acids: CASSQFGRGSRNYGYTF.

This clone is a singleton in its sample. The CDR3 protein is CASTRGVRSPLHF. The CDR3 DNA follows: TGTGCCAGCACTAGAGGGGTAAGATCACCCCTCCACTTT. The gene calls are TRBV6-5 and TRBJ1-6, with D possibly TRBD1 on 5 matching bases. Per the germline V gene, CDR1 is MNHEY and CDR2 is SVGAGI. The CDR3 runs 13 residues. Trimming took 7 bases from V and 10 from J, leaving 14 bases between them.

The gene calls are TRBV5-1 and TRBJ2-3; TRBD2 aligns across 8 bases. V lost 7 bases, J lost 2 bases, and 9 bases stayed unmatched. Germline V lookup: CDR1 SGHRS, CDR2 YFSETQ. The CDR3 extends over 15 amino acids. The CDR3 coding sequence is TGCGCCAGCCACCCGGGACTAGGGGTCACAGATACGCAGTATTTT. As protein: CASHPGLGVTDTQYF.